The T cell receptor (beta chain) under discussion was sequenced for a study of a mutant IDH1 vaccine in newly diagnosed glioma (dated by TCRdb to the early 2020s). About the study as a whole: Vaccination was initiated 4-6 weeks after radiotherapy alone, or concurrently with temozolomide cycles in the chemotherapy-containing groups. Peripheral blood samples were drawn at six visits, namely V03 (baseline), V05, V07, V10, V12 and V13. Before enrollment, most patients had been given radiochemotherapy with temozolomide as standard therapy, while the rest had received either radiotherapy alone or temozolomide alone. Longitudinal TCRB deep sequencing was performed for roughly 25 treated patients wherever samples were available for exploratory analyses. The week-35 safety follow-up was designated visit V12, and the week-47 end of study was designated visit V13. Of the roughly 34 treated patients, 62.5% were male and 37.5% were female, and a mean age of about 37 years was recorded.

The research as a whole found: Immune responses induced by the vaccine were seen in about 93% of patients across multiple MHC alleles. Availability determined which PBMC samples were chosen for TCRB deep sequencing. According to the authors, sample limitations meant that analyses of patient blood samples could not be reproduced. Pseudoprogression seemed to be unrelated to changes in the top peripheral T cell clonotypes found by TCRB sequencing.

Note on this clone: Its antigen remains unidentified. No qualities accompany the bases; no much larger clone lies one base away.

The meaning of the sample's time point label: week 35, safety follow-up. Every vaccine dose consisted of 300 ug of a 20-mer mutant IDH1 peptide in Montanide, administered subcutaneously together with topical imiquimod. Patients received eight vaccinations in weeks 1, 3, 5, 7, 11, 15, 19 and 23, corresponding to visits V03 through V10. Donors had newly diagnosed WHO grade 3 or 4 IDH1-mutant astrocytomas with loss of nuclear ATRX. The samples were drawn from NOA16, a multicentre, single-arm, open-label phase I trial in Germany that tested a mutant IDH1 peptide vaccine in humans for the first time. Genomic DNA for TCRB sequencing was extracted from EDTA blood using the DNeasy Blood and Tissue Kit. To prepare the library, the immunoSEQ multiplex PCR assay was applied. Following the manufacturer's protocol, the hsTCRB Kit was used to amplify rearranged TCR beta chain sequences. Sequencing of TCRB libraries was carried out on an Illumina MiSeq. The original methods were these. Demultiplexing, trimming and gene mapping were performed with the kit vendor's proprietary platform. TCRdb carries this immuneACCESS record with in-frame sequences only. Its versions omit some clonotypes, under half of them owing to an unresolved V gene in the studies checked, with the rest unexplained. For V, J and clone size, that table is used; D and trimming come from the DNA. The sample table shows 50,000 to 75,000 clones, and around 74% are seen once. Clones ranked in the top ten supply roughly 4.3% of the sample.

The clonotype originates from a man aged 50 to 60 with glioma. This material consisted of PBMCs, taken from a glioma patient whose treatment included an IDH1 peptide vaccine.

The DNA is as follows: TGCGCCAGCTCAAGGGGACAGGGGCGAAATTCACCCCTCCACTTT. Translation gives CASSRGQGRNSPLHF. The receptor chain draws on TRBV5-1 and TRBJ1-6; 10 bases in the junction line up with TRBD1. Compared with germline, V lacks 7 bases and J lacks 7 bases; bases without a gene match: 8. CDR1 and CDR2 are drawn from the germline V gene: SGHRS, YFSETQ. From the cysteine through the phenylalanine, the CDR3 covers 15 amino acids. Only the CDR3 DNA stays, 45 bases, in frame from base 1.